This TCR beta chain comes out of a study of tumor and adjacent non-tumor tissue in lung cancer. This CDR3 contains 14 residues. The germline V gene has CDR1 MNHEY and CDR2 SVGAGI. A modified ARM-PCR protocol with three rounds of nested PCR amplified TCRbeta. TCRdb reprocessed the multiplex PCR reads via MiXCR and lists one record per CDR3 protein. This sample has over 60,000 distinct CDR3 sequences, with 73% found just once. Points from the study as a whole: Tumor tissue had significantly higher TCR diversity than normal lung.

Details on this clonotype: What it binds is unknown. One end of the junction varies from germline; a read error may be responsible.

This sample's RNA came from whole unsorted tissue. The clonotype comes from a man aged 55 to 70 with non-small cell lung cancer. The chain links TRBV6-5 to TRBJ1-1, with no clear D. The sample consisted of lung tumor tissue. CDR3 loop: CASSYSIWNTEGFF. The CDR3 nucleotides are TGTGCCAGTAGTTACTCGATCTGGAACACTGAAGGTTTCTTT.